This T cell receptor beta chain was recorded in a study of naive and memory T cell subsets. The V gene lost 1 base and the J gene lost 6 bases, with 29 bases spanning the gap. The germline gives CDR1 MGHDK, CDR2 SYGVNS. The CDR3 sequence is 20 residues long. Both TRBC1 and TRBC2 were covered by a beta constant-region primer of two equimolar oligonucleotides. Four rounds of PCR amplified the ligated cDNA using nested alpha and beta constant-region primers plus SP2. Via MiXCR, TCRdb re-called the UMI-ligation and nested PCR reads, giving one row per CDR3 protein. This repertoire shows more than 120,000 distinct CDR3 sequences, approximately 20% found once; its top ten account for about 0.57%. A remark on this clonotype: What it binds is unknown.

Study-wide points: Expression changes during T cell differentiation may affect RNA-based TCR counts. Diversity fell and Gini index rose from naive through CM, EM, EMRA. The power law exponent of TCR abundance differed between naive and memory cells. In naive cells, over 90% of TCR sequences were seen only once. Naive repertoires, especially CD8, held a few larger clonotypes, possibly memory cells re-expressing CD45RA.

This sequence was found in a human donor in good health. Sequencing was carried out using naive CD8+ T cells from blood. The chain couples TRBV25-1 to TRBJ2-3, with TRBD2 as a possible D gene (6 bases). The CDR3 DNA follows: TGTGCCAGCAGTGAATTCATTGGGTTACACCGCGGAGGGTCGCTGGATACGCAGTATTTT. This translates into CASSEFIGLHRGGSLDTQYF.